Listed below are T cell receptor beta chains from one sample, sequenced in a study of CD8 T cells in ankylosing spondylitis. TCRdb re-derived calls from the 5' RACE reads in MiXCR, one entry per CDR3 protein. The data contain 100,000 to 150,000 distinct CDR3 sequences, approximately 10% of them singletons. Sequencing was done on a sample of blood, either unsorted or a sorted T cell fraction (not recorded which). Source of these receptors: a male donor with ankylosing spondylitis or in good health (not recorded which). Both conserved end residues are part of each CDR3. D genes are given only for firm matches. Clone size is not always given. Where it is, it says once, few, many or a class for expanded clones.

15 TRBJ2-7 TRBV4-3 many TRBD2 TGCGCCAGCAGCCAAGGGGTAGCGGGGAACTACGAGCAGTACTTC CASSQGVAGNYEQYF
14 TRBJ2-7 TRBV28 . . TGTGCCAGCAGTGCCAAAGGACAACTCTACGAGCAGTACTTC CASSAKGQLYEQYF
16 TRBJ2-3 TRBV29-1 many TRBD2 TGCAGCGTTGAAGGTGTTAGCGGGAGGGCTGCAGATACGCAGTATTTT CSVEGVSGRAADTQYF
17 TRBJ2-1 TRBV7-9 . . TGTGCCAGCAGCTCTATCACAACTAGGGGTTATGACGATGAGCAGTTCTTC CASSSITTRGYDDEQFF
17 TRBJ1-1 TRBV7-9 many TRBD1 TGTGCCAGCAGGGCCGGGACAGGGGCGTCAATGAACACTGAAGCTTTCTTT CASRAGTGASMNTEAFF
15 TRBJ2-1 TRBV20-1 many . TGCAGTGCTAGAGAGTCCGGTAGCTCCTACAATGAGCAGTTCTTC CSARESGSSYNEQFF
15 TRBJ2-3 TRBV7-2 . . TGTGCCAGCACCCAATCGAGGTTATCATATGATACGCAGTATTTT CASTQSRLSYDTQYF
15 TRBJ2-7 TRBV18 many TRBD1 TGTGCCAGCTCACCACCGGGACAGGGTTACTACGAGCAGTACTTC CASSPPGQGYYEQYF
16 TRBJ2-2 TRBV4-2 few TRBD2 TGTGCCAGCAGCCCCGGGACTAGCAGTGGCACCGGGGAGCTGTTTTTT CASSPGTSSGTGELFF
20 TRBJ1-3 TRBV11-2 many TRBD1 TGTGCCAGCAGCTTCGGGACAGGGGCCTCTACAACGCACTCTGGAAACACCATATATTTT CASSFGTGASTTHSGNTIYF
16 TRBJ2-1 TRBV6-2/TRBV6-3 many TRBD2 TGTGCCAGCAGTTACTCGGGGACTAGTGTGTTGAATGAGCAGTTCTTC CASSYSGTSVLNEQFF
14 TRBJ2-4 TRBV5-1 . . TGCGCCAGCAGCTTGGGCGCCAGGGTCAACATTCAGTACTTC CASSLGARVNIQYF
13 TRBJ2-7 TRBV11-2 few . TGTGCCAGCAGCACAGCGGGTTTCTACGAGCAGTACTTC CASSTAGFYEQYF
15 TRBJ1-1 TRBV5-1 . . TGCGCCAGCACCCTACAGGGTATGGGAAGCACTGAAGCTTTCTTT CASTLQGMGSTEAFF
11 TRBJ2-1 TRBV9 many . TGTGCCAGCAACGGAGGGAATGAGCAGTTCTTC CASNGGNEQFF
14 TRBJ2-4 TRBV19 . . TGTGCCAGTATCGCGGACAGGGAGGGAAACATTCAGTACTTC CASIADREGNIQYF
11 TRBJ2-1 TRBV28 few . TGTGCCAGCAGGCTGCGCAATGAGCAGTTCTTC CASRLRNEQFF
14 TRBJ2-1 TRBV4-3 many . TGCGCCAGCAGCCAAGCTTTCCAGGAAGATGAGCAGTTCTTC CASSQAFQEDEQFF
14 TRBJ2-1 TRBV29-1 many TRBD1 TGCAGCGGTCTCCGGGACAGGGGAGCGAATGAGCAGTTCTTC CSGLRDRGANEQFF
15 TRBJ2-3 TRBV3-1 many TRBD2 TGTGCCAGCAGCCCAGCGGGAGGGCCCTCGGATACGCAGTATTTT CASSPAGGPSDTQYF
17 TRBJ1-1 TRBV10-3 many . TGTGCCATCAGTGAGTCAATGGCAGGGGACGGGCGCACTGAAGCTTTCTTT CAISESMAGDGRTEAFF
15 TRBJ2-2 TRBV25-1 many TRBD2 TGTGCCAGCAGTGAATGGGAGGGACTAACCGGGGAGCTGTTTTTT CASSEWEGLTGELFF
16 TRBJ2-2 TRBV15 many TRBD2 TGTGCCACCAGCACGTGGACTAGCGGGAGCCCCGGGGAGCTGTTTTTT CATSTWTSGSPGELFF